This TCR beta chain was documented in a study of OX40 agonist ivuxolimab in advanced cancers. Study-wide findings and caveats: Clonal expansion was among the lowest in partial responders at 0.1-3.0 mg/kg, especially CD8+.

TCRdb keeps only in-frame clones here, not all; method: immunoSEQ multiplex PCR. Of 60,000 to 70,000 clones in the sample, approximately 87% are singletons; the top ten hold 3.5% to 5%. About this clone: Its antigen is as yet unknown.

V was pared by 0 bases and J by 10 bases, with 21 bases between. CDR1 and CDR2 (germline): MNHEY, SVGAGI. The CDR3 has 16 amino acids. Autoimmune disease history or systemic immunosuppression barred patients. The source is an adult with an advanced solid tumor such as melanoma, head and neck, liver or kidney cancer. The chain recombines TRBV6-5 with TRBJ1-1; D not certain. The sample in question was CD4+ or CD8+ T cells sorted from blood, obtained in a trial of the OX40 agonist ivuxolimab. The CDR3 loop is CASSYSSVPPAVAAFF. Written as DNA, the CDR3 is TGTGCCAGCAGTTACTCGAGTGTACCGCCGGCGGTGGCAGCTTTCTTT.